These T cell receptor beta chains were read from a single sample in a study of tumor and adjacent non-tumor tissue in lung cancer. TCRdb analysed the multiplex PCR reads with MiXCR anew, one entry per CDR3 protein. The sample lists fewer than 90,000 distinct CDR3 sequences, more than 75% seen once, with just over 20% in the top ten. What was sequenced was distant non-tumor lung tissue. These receptors came from a woman between 45 and 60 years old with non-small cell lung cancer. The CDR3 runs from the conserved cysteine through the conserved F or W. A D gene is named only where the DNA matches it firmly. A row's size may be missing; if present it is once, few, many or a size class.

>TRBJ2-7|.|.|TRBV4-2
CASSQEVNYEEYF
TGTGCCAGCAGCCAAGAGGTAAACTATGAGGAGTACTTC
>TRBJ2-7|.|TRBD1|TRBV6-5
CESSKPRGQKYEQYF
TGTGAAAGCAGTAAACCCAGGGGGCAAAAGTACGAGCAGTACTTC
>TRBJ2-2|.|.|TRBV6-5
CDCSRERGGELFF
TGTGACTGCAGTCGGGAGAGGGGAGGGGAGCTGTTTTTT
>TRBJ2-3|.|.|TRBV2
CVSSEGASDYTDTQYF
TGTGTCAGCAGTGAAGGAGCTAGTGACTACACAGATACGCAGTATTTT
>TRBJ2-5|few|.|TRBV7-3
CASSLNGVQETQYF
TGTGCCAGCAGTTTAAACGGGGTCCAAGAGACCCAGTACTTC
>TRBJ2-3|few|TRBD2|TRBV7-9
CASSLLAATSTDTQYF
TGTGCCAGCAGCCTTCTAGCGGCAACTAGCACAGATACGCAGTATTTT
>TRBJ2-3|.|.|TRBV29-1
CSVKQNDTHYF
TGCAGCGTTAAGCAAAACGATACGCACTATTTT
>TRBJ2-1|.|TRBD1|TRBV6-2/TRBV6-3
CASSSFGVTGFGEQFF
TGTGCCAGCAGTTCCTTTGGCGTGACAGGGTTTGGTGAGCAGTTCTTC
>TRBJ1-2|.|.|TRBV29-1
CSVYRVGGSANYGYTF
TGCAGTGTTTATCGGGTGGGGGGGTCGGCGAACTATGGCTACACCTTC
>TRBJ2-6|once|.|TRBV6-1
CASSKVGGVGANVLTF
TGTGCCAGCAGTAAAGTGGGAGGTGTTGGGGCCAACGTCCTGACTTTC
>TRBJ1-3|.|TRBD1|TRBV6-5
CAPRVGQIFRSGDTIYF
TGTGCCCCCCGGGTGGGACAGATTTTTCGCTCTGGAGATACCATATATTTT
>TRBJ1-1|.|.|TRBV6-5
CASSYGRDGHTEALF
TGTGCCAGCAGTTACGGCAGGGATGGGCACACTGAAGCTTTATTT
>TRBJ2-1|.|TRBD2|TRBV7-9
CASSFPAAFAREGFGEQFF
TGTGCCAGCAGCTTCCCGGCCGCGTTTGCGCGGGAGGGATTTGGTGAGCAGTTCTTC
>TRBJ2-7|once|.|TRBV6-6
CASMGNYEQYF
TGCGCCAGCATGGGAAATTACGAGCAGTACTTC
>TRBJ1-6|.|.|TRBV30
CAARGVYNSSLHF
TGTGCTGCTCGGGGGGTATATAATTCATCCCTCCACTTT
>TRBJ2-1|.|TRBD2|TRBV28
CASSLGLAGVVEQFF
TGTGCCAGCAGTTTGGGACTAGCGGGAGTGGTTGAGCAGTTCTTC
>TRBJ2-7|.|TRBD1|TRBV28
CASSHTRTGGSYLYEQYF
TGTGCCAGCAGTCACACAAGGACAGGGGGATCCTATCTCTACGAGCAGTACTTC
>TRBJ1-1|.|.|TRBV10-3
CASCSQRNTEAFF
TGTGCCAGCTGCTCACAGAGGAACACTGAAGCCTTCTTT
>TRBJ2-7|once|TRBD1|TRBV6-5
CPTRRRTGGESEQYF
TGTCCCACCAGACGTAGGACAGGGGGGGAAAGCGAGCAGTACTTC
>TRBJ2-7|once|.|TRBV5-1
CASSPVRLGARDYEQYF
TGCGCCAGCAGCCCGGTCAGACTGGGGGCTCGGGACTACGAGCAGTACTTC
>TRBJ2-3|.|TRBD2|TRBV4-1
CARSLNRLAGAVTDTQYF
TGCGCCAGGAGCCTCAATCGACTAGCGGGAGCGGTCACCGATACGCAGTATTTT
>TRBJ2-7|.|.|TRBV11-2
CTSSRELAAEQYF
TGTACCAGTAGCCGTGAATTGGCCGCCGAGCAGTACTTC
>TRBJ2-1|.|TRBD2|TRBV20-1
CSATRGRVPFF
TGCAGTGCTACTAGAGGGAGGGTTCCGTTCTTC
>TRBJ2-3|.|TRBD1|TRBV11-1
CASSSGTGFTDTQYF
TGTGCCAGCAGTTCCGGGACAGGGTTCACAGATACGCAGTATTTT
>TRBJ2-3|once|.|TRBV11-2
CASSHDKASIDTQYF
TGTGCCAGCAGTCATGACAAGGCTAGCATAGATACGCAGTATTTT
>TRBJ2-1|medium-sized|TRBD1|TRBV12-3/TRBV12-4
CASSGTGKYNEQFF
TGTGCCAGCAGTGGGACAGGCAAATACAATGAGCAGTTCTTC
>TRBJ1-1|once|TRBD1|TRBV6-5
CASIEGAWGTEAFF
TGTGCGAGCATTGAGGGGGCGTGGGGCACTGAAGCTTTCTTT
>TRBJ1-2|once|.|TRBV11-1
CAGSLTTDYHGYTF
TGTGCCGGCAGCTTAACGACAGACTACCATGGCTACACCTTC
>TRBJ1-5|.|.|TRBV4-2
CASSQDTDTQHF
TGTGCCAGCAGCCAAGATACAGATACACAGCATTTT
>TRBJ2-2|.|.|TRBV28
CVSSPTNAAGELFF
TGTGTTAGCAGTCCGACTAACGCGGCCGGGGAGCTGTTTTTT
>TRBJ2-1|once|.|TRBV6-1
CVSTQGPDSSYNEQLF
TGTGTCAGCACACAAGGGCCCGACAGCTCCTACAATGAGCAGCTCTTC
>TRBJ2-7|.|.|TRBV2
CASSVLGVQYF
TGTGCCAGCAGTGTCCTAGGCGTGCAGTACTTC
>TRBJ2-3|many|TRBD2|TRBV10-3
CAISLDITSGSSTDTQYF
TGTGCCATCAGCCTCGACATTACTAGCGGGAGTAGCACAGATACGCAGTATTTT
>TRBJ2-6|.|TRBD1|TRBV5-3
CASYHRSGTGPSGANVMTF
TGTGCCAGCTACCATCGATCCGGGACAGGCCCCTCTGGGGCCAACGTCATGACTTTC
>TRBJ2-1|few|.|TRBV19
CASSMDSANEQFF
TGTGCCAGTAGTATGGACAGCGCAAATGAGCAGTTCTTC
>TRBJ2-2|.|.|TRBV12-3/TRBV12-4
CASSWQVPSGELFF
TGTGCCAGCAGTTGGCAGGTCCCCAGCGGTGAGCTGTTTTTT
>TRBJ2-3|.|.|TRBV29-1
CSVVQRIQYF
TGCAGCGTTGTGCAACGTATACAGTATTTT
>TRBJ2-3|.|.|TRBV6-1
CASGWLGHNTDMQYF
TGTGCAAGCGGTTGGTTGGGACATAACACAGATATGCAGTATTTT
>TRBJ2-2|.|TRBD1|TRBV14
CASSSLDRVNNGELFF
TGTGCCAGCAGCAGCTTAGACAGGGTCAACAACGGTGAGCTGTTTTTT
>TRBJ2-1|.|TRBD1|TRBV5-4
CASNGRGSYDEQFF
TGTGCCAGCAATGGCAGGGGGAGCTACGATGAGCAGTTCTTC
>TRBJ2-1|.|TRBD2|TRBV6-1
CACSCGRAPYNEQFF
TGTGCCTGCAGTTGTGGGAGGGCCCCCTACAATGAGCAGTTCTTC
>TRBJ2-2|few|TRBD1|TRBV12-3/TRBV12-4
CAGSLGTGTNAGGLFF
TGTGCCGGCAGTTTAGGGACAGGGACAAACGCCGGGGGGCTGTTTTTT
>TRBJ2-1|.|.|TRBV29-1
CSVEDHTGMQLF
TGCAGCGTTGAAGATCACACGGGAATGCAGCTCTTC
>TRBJ2-1|once|TRBD2|TRBV11-3
CTSSLGTSGVSYNEQFF
TGTACCAGCAGCTTAGGTACTAGCGGAGTCTCCTACAATGAGCAGTTCTTC
>TRBJ2-5|.|TRBD2|TRBV29-1
CGLRLAGALQETQYF
TGCGGCCTCCGACTAGCGGGGGCATTACAAGAGACCCAGTACTTC
>TRBJ2-5|.|.|TRBV12-3/TRBV12-4
CASCWDQGGETQYF
TGTGCCAGCTGTTGGGACCAGGGGGGAGAGACCCAGTACTTC
>TRBJ1-1|.|.|TRBV29-1
CIIIETSTEAFF
TGCATCATCATTGAGACGAGCACTGAAGCTTTCTTT
>TRBJ2-2|.|TRBD1|TRBV10-3
CAITARQGSRTYTGELFF
TGTGCTATCACTGCGCGACAGGGAAGCAGGACCTACACCGGGGAGCTGTTTTTT
>TRBJ2-2|.|TRBD1|TRBV12-3/TRBV12-4
CVSCLETGTNTGEQFF
TGTGTCAGCTGTTTAGAGACAGGGACAAACACCGGGGAGCAGTTTTTT